The text below deals with one T cell receptor (beta chain). Antigen: not known. These data originate in a study of Ad26.COV2.S vaccination and SARS-CoV-2 variants. In the study overall: Within the COV1001 Ad26.COV2.S trial arm, the donor was enrolled.

Whole-study results and caveats: Breadth, reportedly substantial, characterized the spike-specific CD8+ and CD4+ T cell responses after vaccination. Breadth of non-spike TCRs did not differ between vaccinees and placebo recipients.

This table comes from immunoSEQ multiplex PCR, and its TCRdb copy is limited to in-frame clones, with some not included. The sample yields around 400,000 clones, approximately 92% seen once. Treatment here: roughly 18 received Ad26.COV2.S at low or high dose, single or two shots; 5 received placebo; per-sample allocation not given. Collection of samples fell on day 63 after the first vaccine or placebo injection. In the vaccine, an Ad26 vector expressed the SARS-CoV-2 spike of the Wuhan strain. The material sequenced was peripheral blood, taken in a trial of Ad26.COV2.S vaccine versus placebo. The clonotype comes from a person aged 18-60 years who received the Ad26.COV2.S COVID-19 vaccine or a placebo.

The CDR3: CASSRQDYGYEQYF. The DNA for the CDR3 is TGTGCCAGCAGTAGACAGGACTACGGCTACGAGCAGTACTTC. This chain uses TRBV2 with TRBJ2-7; D assignment may be TRBD1 or TRBD2 (6 bases each). V lost 5 bases, J lost 3 bases, and 14 bases lay in between. The CDR3 is 14 amino acids. Looked up from germline, CDR1 is SNHLY and CDR2 is FYNNEI. Filled out from reference TRBV2 and TRBJ2-7, the complete variable domain reads EPEVTQTPSHQVTQMGQEVILRCVPISNHLYFYWYRQILGQKVEFLVSFYNNEISEKSEIFDDQFSVERPDGSNFTLKIRSTKLEDSAMYFCASSRQDYGYEQYFGPGTRLTVT.